This T cell receptor beta chain was recorded in a study of blood T cell repertoires in COVID-19. Across the whole study: The origin of the acute and convalescent COVID-19 samples was the United States, Italy and Spain. Nucleic acid was either cDNA or gDNA, and it came from T cells, B-cell-depleted T cells, or PBMCs.

Authors' methods: The authors estimated nucleated cell counts from reference gene primer amplification. Assay used: immunoSEQ multiplex PCR; TCRdb lists only in-frame clones, some missing. D and trimming come from the DNA, and the V and J calls and clone size come from that table. The sample yields approximately 410,000 clones, 86% seen once. This clonotype originated in a woman aged 25 to 39 with active or convalescent COVID-19. Sequenced material: peripheral blood.

The CDR3 here is CASSDRASNTGELFF. The CDR3 DNA follows: TGTGCCAGTAGCGACAGGGCGTCGAACACCGGGGAGCTGTTTTTT. The chain is built from TRBV19 and TRBJ2-2, with 7 bases fitting TRBD1. The length of the CDR3 is 15 residues. CDR1 is LNHDA and CDR2 is SQIVND in the germline V gene (reference sequence). V lost 6 bases to trimming and J lost 0 bases; unmatched junction nucleotides: 4.